The present TCR beta chain was sequenced within a study of post-analysis software for immune sequencing data. Study context: Included courses were relapsing-remitting and secondary progressive multiple sclerosis; progressive-relapsing multiple sclerosis was also included. Study-level findings and limits: The F measure placed samples prepared in the same batch into strongly shared clusters. TRBV segments more frequent in patients than in controls numbered roughly 5 and included TRBV5-6, TRBV5-1 and TRBV20-1. Compared against controls, patients with multiple sclerosis displayed significantly lower normalized Chao1 diversity.

Trimming shortened V by 7 bases and J by 2 bases, and 9 bases separated the two germline ends. The length of the CDR3 is 13 residues. Germline V gene sequence: CDR1 ENHRY, CDR2 SYGVKD. Libraries were made from TCR beta cDNA, and they carried unique molecular identifiers. A population of roughly 1 to 11 million T cells gave rise to 450,000 to 500,000 cDNA molecules. From the PCR reads, TCRdb called clonotypes with MiXCR, one entry per CDR3 protein. Of about 810,000 distinct CDR3 sequences listed, about 57% are singletons. Note on this clonotype: Its antigen is unidentified.

The genes are TRBV10-3 and TRBJ2-1, with no clear D. The sample taken for sequencing was blood. This TCR derives from a girl between 5 and 17 years old with multiple sclerosis. CDR3 in amino acids: CAITWDTYNEQFF. The DNA for the CDR3 is TGTGCCATCACTTGGGATACCTACAATGAGCAGTTCTTC.